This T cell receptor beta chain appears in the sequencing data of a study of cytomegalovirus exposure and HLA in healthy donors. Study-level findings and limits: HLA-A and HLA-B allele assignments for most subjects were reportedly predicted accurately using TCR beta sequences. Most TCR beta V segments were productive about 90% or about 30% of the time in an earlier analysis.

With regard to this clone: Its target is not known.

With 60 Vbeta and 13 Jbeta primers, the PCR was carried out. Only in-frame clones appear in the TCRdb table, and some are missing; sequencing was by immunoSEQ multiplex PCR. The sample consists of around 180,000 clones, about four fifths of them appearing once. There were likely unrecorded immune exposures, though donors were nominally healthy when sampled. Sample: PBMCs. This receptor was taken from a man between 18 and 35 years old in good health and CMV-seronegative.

The CDR3 reads CASSLYQGHTEAFF. The DNA for the CDR3 is TGTGCCAGCAGCTTATATCAGGGTCACACTGAAGCTTTCTTT. The chain employs TRBV7-8 and TRBJ1-1, with a weak D call TRBD1 (5 bases). The CDR3 totals 14 residues. V dropped 2 bases and J dropped 3 bases, with 10 bases sitting between them. CDR1 SGHVS and CDR2 FQNEAQ come from the germline V gene. Looking up the rest from reference TRBV7-8 and TRBJ1-1 gives the full variable domain: GAGVSQSPRYKVAKRGQDVALRCDPISGHVSLFWYQQALGQGPEFLTYFQNEAQLDKSGLPSDRFFAERPEGSVSTLKIQRTQQEDSAVYLCASSLYQGHTEAFFGQGTRLTVV.